Listed below are T cell receptor beta chains from one sample, sequenced in a study of control samples from healthy donors and cancer patients. Sequenced by immunoSEQ multiplex PCR; TCRdb stores in-frame clones only, minus some. The sample includes some 64,000 clones, around 87% of them seen just once. Sequenced: PBMCs. These receptors all stem from a woman between 50 and 59 years old with head and neck cancer. Both conserved end residues are part of each CDR3. Fields, in order: clone size, V gene, D gene, J gene, CDR3 protein, CDR3 DNA. A D gene is named only where the DNA matches it firmly. Expanded clones get a size class; other rows say once, few or many, or leave the size out.

clone_size: NA; v_call: TRBV2; d_call: TRBD1; j_call: TRBJ2-1; cdr3_aa: CASSRTGGDRNEQFF; cdr3_nt: TGTGCCAGCAGTAGGACAGGGGGCGATCGCAATGAGCAGTTCTTC
clone_size: NA; v_call: TRBV9; d_call: NA; j_call: TRBJ1-5; cdr3_aa: CASSSGTTLDSNQPQHF; cdr3_nt: TGTGCCAGCTCATCCGGGACAACTCTAGATAGCAATCAGCCCCAGCATTTT
clone_size: NA; v_call: TRBV5-1; d_call: NA; j_call: TRBJ2-7; cdr3_aa: CASSLAGLSYEQYF; cdr3_nt: TGCGCCAGCAGCTTAGCGGGCCTCTCCTACGAGCAGTACTTC
clone_size: NA; v_call: TRBV7-9; d_call: NA; j_call: TRBJ1-4; cdr3_aa: CASSLARPEKLFF; cdr3_nt: TGTGCCAGCAGCTTAGCCCGACCCGAAAAACTGTTTTTT
clone_size: NA; v_call: TRBV14; d_call: NA; j_call: TRBJ2-4; cdr3_aa: CASSQDPANIQYF; cdr3_nt: TGTGCCAGCAGCCAAGATCCCGCAAACATTCAGTACTTC
clone_size: NA; v_call: TRBV5-6; d_call: NA; j_call: TRBJ1-4; cdr3_aa: CASSLFQEKLFF; cdr3_nt: TGTGCCAGCAGCTTATTTCAAGAAAAACTGTTTTTT
clone_size: NA; v_call: TRBV3-1/TRBV3-2; d_call: NA; j_call: TRBJ1-1; cdr3_aa: CASSQVLGAGGRTEAFF; cdr3_nt: TGTGCCAGCAGCCAGGTCCTGGGGGCGGGGGGTAGAACTGAAGCTTTCTTT
clone_size: NA; v_call: TRBV6-5; d_call: TRBD2; j_call: TRBJ2-1; cdr3_aa: CASRLAGAHNEQFF; cdr3_nt: TGTGCCAGCAGGCTAGCGGGGGCCCACAATGAGCAGTTCTTC
clone_size: once; v_call: TRBV7-2; d_call: NA; j_call: TRBJ2-1; cdr3_aa: CASSSPSRGGGEQFF; cdr3_nt: TGTGCCAGCAGTTCTCCTAGCAGGGGGGGAGGTGAGCAGTTCTTC
clone_size: NA; v_call: TRBV7-2; d_call: NA; j_call: TRBJ1-2; cdr3_aa: CASSPGGQTYGYTF; cdr3_nt: TGTGCCAGCAGCCCCGGGGGTCAGACCTATGGCTACACCTTC
clone_size: once; v_call: TRBV28; d_call: TRBD1; j_call: TRBJ1-2; cdr3_aa: CASSHETGGGYTF; cdr3_nt: TGTGCCAGCAGTCACGAGACAGGGGGCGGCTACACCTTC